This is a list of T cell receptor beta chains from one sample in a study of blood T cell repertoires in COVID-19. Here immunoSEQ multiplex PCR was the method, and the copy in TCRdb shows in-frame clones only, minus some. Among over 110,000 clones listed, over 70% were seen once. Sequencing was carried out using PBMCs or T cells enriched from blood (not recorded which). All receptors derive from a man between 45 and 60 years old in a cohort exposed to, infected with or recovered from COVID-19 (not recorded which). Both conserved end residues are trimmed from each CDR3. The order of the fields is J gene, CDR3 length, V gene, CDR3 protein.

>TRBJ2-1|10|TRBV13
ASSPFNNEQF
>TRBJ1-2|12|TRBV18
ASSPETGTYGYT
>TRBJ2-7|14|TRBV27
ASSFWGGEVPNEQY
>TRBJ1-3|11|TRBV28
ASYGTSGNTIY
>TRBJ1-2|13|TRBV3-1/TRBV3-2
ASSRQLGLDYGYT
>TRBJ2-7|12|TRBV24-1
ATSWAGPSYEQY
>TRBJ2-7|13|TRBV4-1
ASSRPGQGTYEQY
>TRBJ2-3|13|TRBV7-2
ASSLAPSRADTQY
>TRBJ2-1|14|TRBV29-1
SVGGQRFRSYNEQF
>TRBJ2-7|12|TRBV6-5
ASTSTYGASEQY
>TRBJ2-3|9|TRBV7-2
ASSPYHTQY
>TRBJ2-7|13|TRBV5-5
ASSLAFPDSYEQY
>TRBJ1-4|13|TRBV28
ASRPTGLNNEKLF
>TRBJ2-1|13|TRBV7-2
ASSPTSGSYNEQF
>TRBJ2-1|11|TRBV5-6
ASSFGLAGEQF
>TRBJ2-1|12|TRBV5-1
ASSLVAGNPQQF
>TRBJ2-7|12|TRBV30
AWVRDSLSYEQY
>TRBJ2-5|13|TRBV6-1
ASSDGSGSGETQY
>TRBJ1-6|11|TRBV12-3/TRBV12-4
ASRDRNNSPLH
>TRBJ1-1|11|TRBV2
ASSEAANTEAF
>TRBJ1-1|10|TRBV18
ASSTNDRGAF
>TRBJ2-1|10|TRBV7-9
ASSPTWYEQF
>TRBJ2-2|13|TRBV9
ASSVGQGANGELF
>TRBJ2-7|14|TRBV5-6
ASSLAWGGKTYEQY
>TRBJ2-5|11|TRBV18
ASSPAPVETQY
>TRBJ2-3|11|TRBV6-5
ASRSSGSDTQY
>TRBJ1-1|13|TRBV27
ASTATGGWNTEAF
>TRBJ1-1|11|TRBV7-2
ASSEKQGIEAF
>TRBJ2-1|14|TRBV4-3
ASSQRSERVYNEQF
>TRBJ2-3|14|TRBV6-5
ASSSLTGLSTDTQY
>TRBJ2-7|13|TRBV5-1
ASRPTGQGAYEQY
>TRBJ1-5|14|TRBV2
ASSGGGAGGNQPQH
>TRBJ1-5|13|TRBV12-5
ASGPSLLSNQPQH
>TRBJ2-7|11|TRBV9
ASSPDTGYEQY
>TRBJ2-1|14|TRBV19
ASSQTTSGSGEGQF
>TRBJ2-3|11|TRBV7-9
ASSLTRPDTQY
>TRBJ1-5|14|TRBV3-1/TRBV3-2
ASSQDQGAVNQPQH
>TRBJ1-6|12|TRBV18
ASSPNSNNSPLH
>TRBJ1-3|12|TRBV19
ASSQTSSGNTIY
>TRBJ2-5|12|TRBV7-9
ASSLAGAEETQY
>TRBJ1-1|11|TRBV27
ASSLQVNTEAF
>TRBJ2-7|13|TRBV10-2
ASTLRGAGGLKQY
>TRBJ2-5|13|TRBV7-3
ASSREGAIKETQY
>TRBJ1-6|14|TRBV27
ASSLGGRRYNSPLH
>TRBJ2-7|12|TRBV11-2
ASSYRLSSYEQY
>TRBJ1-3|16|TRBV28
ASSLPGQGVFSGNTIY
>TRBJ2-7|11|TRBV11-2
ASRGQSHYEQY
>TRBJ1-5|11|TRBV18
ASSPGGGQPQH
>TRBJ1-2|13|TRBV28
ASTLGTGIGYGYT
>TRBJ2-1|18|TRBV4-1
ASSQDGGDASGRIHNEQF